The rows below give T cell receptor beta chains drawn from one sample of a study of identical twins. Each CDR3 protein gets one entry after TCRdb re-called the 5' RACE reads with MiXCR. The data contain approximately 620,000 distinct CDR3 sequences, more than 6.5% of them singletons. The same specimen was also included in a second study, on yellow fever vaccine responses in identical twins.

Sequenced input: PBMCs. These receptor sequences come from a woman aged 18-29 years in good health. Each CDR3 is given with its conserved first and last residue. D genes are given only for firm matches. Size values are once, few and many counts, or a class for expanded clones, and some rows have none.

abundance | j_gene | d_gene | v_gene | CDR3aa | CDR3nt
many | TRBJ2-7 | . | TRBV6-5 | CATQDPSYEQYF | TGTGCCACACAAGACCCGTCCTACGAGCAGTACTTC
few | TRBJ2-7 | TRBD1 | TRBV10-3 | CAISGLTGSYEQYF | TGTGCCATCAGTGGGTTGACAGGGTCCTACGAGCAGTACTTC
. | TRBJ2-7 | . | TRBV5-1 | CASSLRGSDYEQYF | TGCGCCAGCAGCTTGAGGGGGTCTGACTACGAGCAGTACTTC
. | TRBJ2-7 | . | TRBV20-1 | CSASLSEQYF | TGCAGTGCTAGCCTAAGTGAGCAGTACTTC
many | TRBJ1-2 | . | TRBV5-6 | CASSLGDRLYGYTF | TGTGCCAGCAGCTTGGGAGACAGGCTCTATGGCTACACCTTC
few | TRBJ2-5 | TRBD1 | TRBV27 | CASSPSGTGHETQYF | TGTGCCAGCAGCCCGTCCGGGACAGGGCACGAGACCCAGTACTTC
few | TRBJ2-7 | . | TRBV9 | CASSSLKASTYEQYF | TGTGCCAGCAGCTCCCTGAAGGCGAGTACCTACGAGCAGTACTTC
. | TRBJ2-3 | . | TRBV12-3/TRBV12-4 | CASSLARRSWTDTQYF | TGTGCCAGCAGTTTAGCTCGGCGGTCATGGACAGATACGCAGTATTTT
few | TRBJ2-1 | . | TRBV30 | CAWTFGGVSYNEQFF | TGTGCCTGGACTTTTGGGGGAGTGTCCTACAATGAGCAGTTCTTC
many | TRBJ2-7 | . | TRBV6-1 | CASSLSVEVREQYF | TGTGCCAGCAGCCTTAGCGTTGAAGTTCGGGAGCAGTACTTC
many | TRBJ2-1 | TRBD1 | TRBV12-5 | CASGPDRGEQFF | TGTGCTAGTGGTCCGGACAGGGGAGAGCAGTTCTTC
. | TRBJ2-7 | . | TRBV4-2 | CASSQDRTDSYEQYF | TGTGCCAGCAGCCAGGATAGGACGGATTCCTACGAGCAGTACTTC
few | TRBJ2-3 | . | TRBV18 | CASSEGRPGGTSTDTQYF | TGTGCCAGCTCGGAAGGTCGTCCTGGGGGGACTAGCACAGATACGCAGTATTTT
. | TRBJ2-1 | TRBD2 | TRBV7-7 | CASSAGGGFDYNEQFF | TGTGCTAGCAGCGCCGGGGGGGGGTTCGACTACAATGAGCAGTTCTTC
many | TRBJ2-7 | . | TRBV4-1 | CASSQNRDPPYEQYF | TGCGCCAGCAGCCAAAACCGGGACCCACCCTACGAGCAGTACTTC
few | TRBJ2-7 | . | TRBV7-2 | CASTLDMGSYEQYF | TGTGCCAGCACCCTAGACATGGGTTCCTACGAGCAGTACTTC
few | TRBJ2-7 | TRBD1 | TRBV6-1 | CASRLRDRGPYEQYF | TGTGCCAGCAGACTCCGGGACAGGGGCCCATACGAGCAGTACTTC
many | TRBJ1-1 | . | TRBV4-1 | CASSRPPGNTEAFF | TGCGCCAGCAGCCGCCCCCCAGGGAACACTGAAGCTTTCTTT
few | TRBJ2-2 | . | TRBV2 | CASTDSREAGELFF | TGTGCCAGCACAGACAGCAGGGAGGCCGGGGAGCTGTTTTTT
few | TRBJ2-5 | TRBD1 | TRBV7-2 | CASSLGTMTGAKETQYF | TGTGCCAGCAGCTTAGGAACAATGACAGGGGCCAAAGAGACCCAGTACTTC
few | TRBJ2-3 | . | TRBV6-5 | CASSYFSGTDTQYF | TGTGCCAGCAGTTACTTCAGCGGCACAGATACGCAGTATTTT
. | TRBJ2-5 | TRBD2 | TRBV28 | CASTPRWLAGEETQYF | TGTGCCAGCACCCCCCGGTGGTTGGCGGGAGAAGAGACCCAGTACTTC
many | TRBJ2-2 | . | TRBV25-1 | CASSESRATGELFF | TGTGCCAGCAGTGAATCCAGGGCCACCGGGGAGCTGTTTTTT
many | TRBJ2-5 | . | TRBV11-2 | CASSLAWGLQETQYF | TGTGCCAGCAGCTTAGCCTGGGGACTCCAAGAGACCCAGTACTTC
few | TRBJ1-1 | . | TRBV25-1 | CASSEWGRNTEAFF | TGTGCCAGCAGTGAATGGGGGAGGAACACTGAAGCTTTCTTT
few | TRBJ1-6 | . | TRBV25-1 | CASSEGFSSPLHF | TGTGCCAGCAGTGAAGGTTTTAGTTCACCCCTCCACTTT
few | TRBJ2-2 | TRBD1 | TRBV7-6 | CASSLSGQGATGELFF | TGTGCCAGCAGCTTATCAGGACAGGGGGCGACCGGGGAGCTGTTTTTT
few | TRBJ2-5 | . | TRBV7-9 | CASSPLGGNQETQYF | TGTGCCAGCAGCCCCCTAGGGGGAAACCAAGAGACCCAGTACTTC
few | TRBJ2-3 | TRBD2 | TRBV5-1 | CASSTWTSGLTDTQYF | TGCGCCAGCAGCACCTGGACTAGCGGGCTCACAGATACGCAGTATTTT
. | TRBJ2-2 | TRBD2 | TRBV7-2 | CASRTGSGGVNTGELFF | TGTGCCAGCAGAACGGGTAGCGGGGGGGTGAACACCGGGGAGCTGTTTTTT
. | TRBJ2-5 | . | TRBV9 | CASSVGGTQYF | TGTGCCAGCAGCGTCGGAGGCACCCAGTACTTC
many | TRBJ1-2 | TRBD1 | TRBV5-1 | CASSLGQGFAGYTF | TGCGCCAGCAGCTTGGGACAGGGGTTCGCTGGCTACACCTTC
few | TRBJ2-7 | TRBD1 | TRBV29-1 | CSVEQPLTGDEQYF | TGCAGCGTTGAACAGCCCCTGACAGGGGACGAGCAGTACTTC
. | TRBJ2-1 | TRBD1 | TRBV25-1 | CASSEGQAYNEQFF | TGTGCCAGCAGTGAAGGACAGGCCTACAATGAGCAGTTCTTC
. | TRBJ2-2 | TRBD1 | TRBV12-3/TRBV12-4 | CASSSQGAAAGELFF | TGTGCCAGCAGTTCACAGGGGGCTGCGGCCGGGGAGCTGTTTTTT
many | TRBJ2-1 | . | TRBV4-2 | CASSQEAGGFFDEQFF | TGTGCCAGCAGCCAAGAGGCAGGGGGGTTTTTCGATGAGCAGTTCTTC
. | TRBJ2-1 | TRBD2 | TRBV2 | CAGQVLLAGYNEQFF | TGTGCCGGACAAGTATTACTAGCGGGATACAATGAGCAGTTCTTC
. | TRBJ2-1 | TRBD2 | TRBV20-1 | CSARRAGLAGRGNEQFF | TGCAGTGCTAGAAGGGCCGGACTAGCGGGGCGGGGAAATGAGCAGTTCTTC
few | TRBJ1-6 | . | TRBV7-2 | CASSSSTEINSPLHF | TGTGCCAGCAGCTCCTCGACGGAGATTAATTCACCCCTCCACTTT
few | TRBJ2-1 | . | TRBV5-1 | CASSHDSAVGNEQFF | TGCGCCAGCAGCCATGACAGTGCTGTAGGCAATGAGCAGTTCTTC
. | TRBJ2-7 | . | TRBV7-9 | CASSPDRRSAYF | TGTGCCAGCAGCCCCGACAGGCGTTCGGCGTACTTC
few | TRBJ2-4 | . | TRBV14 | CASSQEMAGTKNIQYF | TGTGCCAGCAGCCAAGAGATGGCCGGAACCAAAAACATTCAGTACTTC
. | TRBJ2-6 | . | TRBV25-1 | CASSPVHSGANVLTF | TGTGCCAGCTCTCCCGTTCACTCTGGGGCCAACGTCCTGACTTTC